This T cell receptor (beta chain) is drawn from a study of low-dose radiotherapy and immunotherapy resistance in tumors. Whole-study context: Patients of Cohort 1 had 0.5 Gy fractions every 2 weeks, which summed to 6.5 Gy.

There are many counts of this clonotype. V gave up 3 bases and J gave up 0 bases; unmatched junction bases: 4. CDR1 and CDR2 (germline): LGHDT, YNNKEL (reference sequence). This CDR3 comprises 16 residues. The time point here: before trial treatment. The treatment that donors received included nivolumab, ipilimumab, aspirin, low-dose cyclophosphamide and low-dose radiotherapy. Enrollment required an advanced solid tumor negative for tumor-infiltrating lymphocytes. Primers used for first-strand cDNA, a TRAV- and TRBV-specific set, covered both alpha and beta chains. With a V-primer adapter and a constant-region primer, TCRs were amplified for 20 to 25 PCR cycles. Via MiXCR, TCRdb re-called the reads, giving one row per CDR3 protein. The sample holds tens of thousands of distinct CDR3 sequences; over 15% are singletons and the top ten take about 2.8%.

This receptor was identified in a male donor with prostate cancer. The sequencing here drew on PBMCs, taken before treatment. The V and J genes are TRBV3-1 and TRBJ2-3, with TRBD2 identical over 9 bases. The CDR3 bases are TGTGCCAGCAGCCATACTAGCGGGTCGAGCACAGATACGCAGTATTTT. It encodes CASSHTSGSSTDTQYF.